This T cell receptor (beta chain) was recovered during a study of PD-L1 blockade in urothelial cancer (dated by TCRdb to 2015 to 2018). Background for the entire study: All patients started therapy at some point between 2014 and 2016 and received atezolizumab 1,200 mg intravenously every 3 weeks. About 90% of the roughly 30 patients were identified as males with urothelial cancer of bladder origin, and a prior smoking history was reported by 18 of 29 patients. An ECOG performance status of 0 or 1 was recorded for the patients, and 0 to 3 prior chemotherapy regimens had been received by the patients. Blood samples were analyzed 3 weeks after the start of treatment (second dose) and 6 weeks after the start of treatment. Blood samples yielded a median of about 150,000 T cells and roughly 83,000 unique TCRs, with median clonality 0.080. Somatic, immune and clinical correlates of response to PD-L1 blockade with atezolizumab in urothelial cancer were the focus of an exploratory multi-omic analysis. Pretreatment tumor samples and matched peripheral blood, collected serially before and after atezolizumab treatment, underwent TCR sequencing. Durable clinical benefit meant progression-free survival longer than 6 months, and TCR features were also tested against progression-free and overall survival. In the same patients, whole exome sequencing and RNA sequencing of pretreatment tumors were performed in addition to TCR sequencing. Durable clinical benefit was achieved by nine patients and was not achieved by 20 patients. Pretreatment blood TCR-seq was available for about 28 patients, at least one posttreatment blood collection was obtained for 25 or so patients, and tumor TCR-seq was available for 25 or so patients. General conclusions and limits of the study: A pretreatment peripheral blood TCR clonality below the median was linked to improved progression-free and overall survival. Patients with durable benefit showed greater expansion of tumor-associated TCR clones in peripheral blood 3 weeks after starting treatment (n of about 20, p = 0.022). Small sample size (n of about 30) and many exploratory analyses mean the results are intended to be hypothesis-generating.

From cysteine to phenylalanine, the CDR3 is 14 amino acids long. Just CDR3 DNA is preserved here, 42 bases in frame from base 1. For this chain, trimming is 3 bases at the V end and 6 bases at the J end, and the number of junction bases without a gene match is 7. The CDR1 and CDR2 encoded by the germline V gene are SGHTA and FQGNSA. Synthetic TCR analog templates were spiked into each PCR so that absolute template abundance could be estimated from read counts. The immunoSEQ assay was used to amplify TCRbeta CDR3 regions from genomic DNA with bias-controlled V and J gene primers. Rearranged TCRbeta segments were sequenced at approximately 20X coverage. The original pipeline was this. Clustering was used to correct sequencing errors, and CDR3s were annotated against IMGT so that V, D and J genes could be assigned. Downstream analyses used only productive TCRbeta rearrangements, leaving out any out-of-frame or stop-codon sequences. Clonality was computed as one minus Shannon entropy normalized by the log of the number of unique productive sequences. Fisher's exact test with Benjamini-Hochberg correction, at a threshold of adjusted p below 0.01, was used to find clones that differed between time points or between blood and tumor. TCRdb stores this immuneACCESS table with in-frame sequences only. Part of the clones is absent; in the studies checked, under half of the shortfall reflects unresolved V genes, and no reason is known for the rest. V and J calls and clone size are as listed in that table; D and trimming were resolved from the DNA. The sample profile shows 20,000 to 30,000 clones; approximately 86% of them were found once. The leading ten clones occupy about a third of the sample.

The cohort included about 30 patients with locally advanced or metastatic urothelial carcinoma who were treated at Memorial Sloan Kettering on a trial protocol. Peripheral blood mononuclear cells were collected from each patient pretreatment and during treatment, giving between 1 and 8 total time points per patient. The Qiagen DNeasy Blood extraction kit was used to purify genomic DNA from total PBMCs and tumor samples. PBMCs were collected pretreatment and during treatment, and were isolated and stored as previously described. This clone appeared a single time. There is no known antigen for this receptor. Per-base quality was not reported, and no clone a single base away is much larger than it.

This specimen was PBMCs, taken around atezolizumab (anti-PD-L1) treatment. This chain is built from TRBV7-2 and TRBJ2-5, with TRBD2 identical over 7 junction bases. This sequence originates from a man in his 60s with urothelial cancer. The CDR3 region has the sequence CASSLGGRAKTQYF. The bases are TGTGCCAGCAGCTTGGGCGGGAGAGCGAAGACCCAGTACTTC.